The T cell receptor (beta chain) described here comes from a study of blood T cell repertoires in COVID-19. Sequenced by immunoSEQ multiplex PCR; TCRdb stores in-frame clones only, minus some. The repertoire holds some 280,000 clones, around 89% seen once, with about an eighth in the top ten. The CDR3 has 16 amino acids. V lost 4 bases, J lost 6 bases, and 11 bases stayed unmatched. Germline V lookup: CDR1 SGHDT, CDR2 YYEEEE. The sequence was obtained from a woman aged 55-70 years with acute or convalescent COVID-19. Sample: peripheral blood. This chain joins TRBV5-6 and TRBJ2-3; TRBD2 matches 10 bases. Here the CDR3 DNA reads TGTGCCAGCAGCACACCCAGGCTAGCGGGAGCGGATACGCAGTATTTT. This sequence encodes CASSTPRLAGADTQYF.